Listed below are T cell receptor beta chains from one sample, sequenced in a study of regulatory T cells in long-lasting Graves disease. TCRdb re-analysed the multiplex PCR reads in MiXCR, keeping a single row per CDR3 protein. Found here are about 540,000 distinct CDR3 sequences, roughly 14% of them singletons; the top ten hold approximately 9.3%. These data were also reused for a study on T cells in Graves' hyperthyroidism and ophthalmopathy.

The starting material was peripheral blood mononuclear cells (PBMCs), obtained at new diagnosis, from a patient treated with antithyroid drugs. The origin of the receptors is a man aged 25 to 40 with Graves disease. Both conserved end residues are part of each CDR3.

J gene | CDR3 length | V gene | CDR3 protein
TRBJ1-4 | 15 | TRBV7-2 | CASSTWARANEKLFF
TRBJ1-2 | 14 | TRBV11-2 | CASSLLAGGYGYTF
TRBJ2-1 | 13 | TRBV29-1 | CSVEEEGNNEQFF
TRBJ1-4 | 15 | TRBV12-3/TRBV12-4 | CASSLVGARAEKLFF
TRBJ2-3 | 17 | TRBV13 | CASSPAPAGGPTDTQYF
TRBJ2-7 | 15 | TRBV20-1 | CSASGTSGSIYEQYF
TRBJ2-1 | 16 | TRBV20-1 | CSAEDSGRGGYNEQFF
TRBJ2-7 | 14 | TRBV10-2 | CASSQGRGTYEQYF
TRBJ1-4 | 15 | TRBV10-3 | CAISERWNGPEKLFF
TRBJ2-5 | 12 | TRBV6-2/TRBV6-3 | CASSEWGSPQYF
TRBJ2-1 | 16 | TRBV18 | CASSRPSRGIHNEQFF
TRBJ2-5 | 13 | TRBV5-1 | CASSLSGRETQYF
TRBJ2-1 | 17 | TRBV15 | CATSRDGGTSGKREQFF
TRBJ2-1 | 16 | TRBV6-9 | CASSYAGTSGKGEQFF
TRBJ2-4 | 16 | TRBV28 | CASSFIAALAKNIQYF
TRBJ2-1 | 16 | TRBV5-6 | CASSLTGEGDYNEQFF
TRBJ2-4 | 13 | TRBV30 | CAWSVGSSNIQYF
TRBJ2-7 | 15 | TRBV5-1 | CASSLALDRSYEQYF
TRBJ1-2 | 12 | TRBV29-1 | CSGTGHGYGYTF
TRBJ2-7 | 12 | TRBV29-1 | CSASPRDNEQYF
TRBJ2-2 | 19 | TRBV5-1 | CASRPPGLEILLGAGELFF
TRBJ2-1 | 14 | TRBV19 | CASSVRVWDNEQFF
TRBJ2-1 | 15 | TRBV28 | CACGPGVSSYNEQFF
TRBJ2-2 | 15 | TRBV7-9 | CASSFGAGDTGELFF
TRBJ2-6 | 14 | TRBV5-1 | CASNFAEGANVLTF
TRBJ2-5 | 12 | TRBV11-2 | CASTSLGKTQYF
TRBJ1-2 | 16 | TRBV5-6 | CASSLDRDHGDYGYTF
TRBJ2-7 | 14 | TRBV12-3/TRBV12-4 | CASSPPAVSYEQYF
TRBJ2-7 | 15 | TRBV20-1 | CSARRLSGATYEQYF
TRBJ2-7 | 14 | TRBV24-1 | CATSDLGSGYEQYF
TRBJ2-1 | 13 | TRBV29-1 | CSVEDTAYNEQFF
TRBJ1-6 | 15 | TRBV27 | CASSWDSSYNSPLHF
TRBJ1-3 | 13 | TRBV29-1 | CSVVGRDGNTIYF
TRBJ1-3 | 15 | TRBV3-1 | CASSPWDSPRNTIYF
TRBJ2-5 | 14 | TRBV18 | CASSPSRGRETQYF